This T cell receptor beta chain was recorded in a study of shared clonotypes between healthy human individuals. This CDR3 region has 14 residues. Germline trimming cut 8 bases from V and 7 bases from J; bases unmatched to any gene: 7. Germline V gene lookup returns CDR1 MNHNS and CDR2 SASEGT. Produced via immunoSEQ multiplex PCR; TCRdb's table is partial and in-frame only. The sample contains 300,000 to 400,000 clones, approximately 79% of which appear only once. This clonotype was obtained from a man aged 25 to 45 in good health. This chain links TRBV6-1 with TRBJ1-4; 10 nucleotides align to TRBD1. Sequencing was performed on memory CD4+ T cells sorted from blood. Subset in this sample: CD45RA-negative fraction. Here the CDR3 reads CASRSGQGFEKLFF. DNA for the CDR3: TGTGCCAGCCGATCGGGACAGGGGTTTGAAAAACTGTTTTTT.